These 27 T cell receptor beta chains were sequenced from one sample in a study of blood T cell repertoires in COVID-19. Sequencing used immunoSEQ multiplex PCR; TCRdb keeps in-frame clones, though not all of them. The sample yields about 170,000 clones, over 75% seen once. Input material: peripheral blood. The receptors come from a man in his 60s who had recovered from COVID-19.

J is TRBJ2-5 and V is TRBV30, with D perhaps TRBD1 (5 bases). The CDR3 contains 13 residues. From germline, CDR1 is GTSNPN and CDR2 SVGIG (reference sequence). V lost 4 bases, J lost 5 bases, and 14 bases lay in between. The CDR3 bases are TGTGCCTGGAACAAACAGGCGTATGAGACCCAGTACTTC. Translating it yields CAWNKQAYETQYF.

This chain's CDR3 is CAITLGQPPYNSPLHF. CDR3 nucleotide sequence: TGTGCCATCACTTTGGGACAGCCTCCCTATAATTCACCCCTCCACTTT. The rearrangement joins TRBV10-3 to TRBJ1-6, with 7 bases fitting TRBD1. The CDR3 extends over 16 amino acids. Germline CDR1 ENHRY, CDR2 SYGVKD. V was pared by 7 bases and J by 2 bases, with 8 bases of the junction left unmatched.

The rearrangement uses TRBV15 and TRBJ2-1; D is possibly TRBD1 (6 bases). CDR1 LNHNV and CDR2 YYDKDF come from the germline V gene (reference sequence). The CDR3 is 15 amino acids. V was trimmed by 4 bases and J by 10 bases, leaving 20 bases between them. The CDR3 DNA reads as TGTGCCACCAGCACAAACAGGGTCCTGGTATTGGAGCAGTTCTTC. It yields the protein CATSTNRVLVLEQFF.

This chain connects TRBV29-1 to TRBJ2-7; 10 nucleotides match TRBD2. This CDR3 has 15 residues. Germline CDR1 and CDR2: SQVTM and ANQGSEA. V gave up 4 bases and J gave up 2 bases; unmatched junction bases: 8. CDR3 in amino acids: CSVAVSSGGPYEQYF. For the CDR3, the DNA is TGCAGCGTTGCCGTGAGTAGCGGGGGGCCCTACGAGCAGTACTTC.

The gene calls are TRBV30 and TRBJ2-5, with 10 bases lining up with TRBD2. Germline trimming cut 2 bases from V and 1 base from J; bases unmatched to any gene: 7. The CDR3 extends over 16 amino acids. CDR1 and CDR2 from the germline V gene are GTSNPN and SVGIG (reference sequence). Here the CDR3 reads CAWSPSSGGGQETQYF. CDR3 bases: TGTGCCTGGAGTCCATCTAGCGGGGGCGGCCAAGAGACCCAGTACTTC.

In DNA form, the CDR3 reads TGTGCCAGCTCCAATTCAGGGGAATCCTACTCCAATGAGCAGTTCTTC. Residues: CASSNSGESYSNEQFF. V usage is TRBV18 and J usage is TRBJ2-1, with a tentative D call TRBD1 (6 bases). This CDR3 comprises 16 residues. CDR1 and CDR2 (germline): KGHSH, LQKENI. The V gene lost 6 bases and the J gene lost 6 bases, with 21 bases spanning the gap.

The J gene is TRBJ1-2, the V gene TRBV4-3; no clear D. Germline assignment: CDR1 LGHNA and CDR2 YSLEER. Trimming cost V 3 bases and J 8 bases, with 16 bases left between them. The CDR3 length is 14 residues. In nucleotides, the CDR3 is TGCGCCAGCAGCCATGATACGTCCGGTCGGGGCTACACCTTC. It translates to CASSHDTSGRGYTF.

The V call is TRBV5-1, the J call TRBJ2-7, with 8 nucleotides matching TRBD1. Looked up from germline, CDR1 is SGHRS and CDR2 is YFSETQ. The ends lost 4 bases at V and 6 bases at J; junction bases unmatched: 9. This CDR3 comprises 14 residues. CDR3 nucleotides: TGCGCCAGCAGCGACGACAGGGGAGCCTCCGAGCAGTACTTC. Its protein is CASSDDRGASEQYF.

The rearrangement links TRBV5-1 to TRBJ1-5; the D gene is possibly TRBD1 (5 bases). The CDR3 loop spans 15 amino acids. Germline CDR1 reads SGHRS; CDR2 reads YFSETQ. V gave up 0 bases and J gave up 0 bases, with 7 bases separating them. The CDR3 DNA reads TGCGCCAGCAGCTTGGGGGGCCTTAGCAATCAGCCCCAGCATTTT. Amino acid sequence: CASSLGGLSNQPQHF.

The chain carries TRBV7-3 and TRBJ1-5, with D perhaps TRBD1 (5 bases). V dropped 5 bases and J dropped 7 bases, with 15 bases sitting between them. This CDR3 region has 14 residues. The V gene's germline CDR1 is SGHTA and CDR2 FQGTGA. The CDR3 DNA reads as TGTGCCAGCAGCCGGTACGGGGGGGAACAGCCCCAGCATTTT. Amino acids: CASSRYGGEQPQHF.

V usage is TRBV28 and J usage is TRBJ2-4, with D possibly TRBD2 on 6 matching bases. CDR3 length: 15 residues. Germline V gene data show CDR1 as MDHEN and CDR2 as SYDVKM. Trimming shortened V by 5 bases and J by 7 bases, and 18 bases separated the two germline ends. The CDR3 region has the DNA TGTGCCAGCAGTCCCGTGGAGGGCGGCAGGAACATTCAGTACTTC. This codes for CASSPVEGGRNIQYF. Variable domain in full (rest from reference TRBV28 and TRBJ2-4): DVKVTQSSRYLVKRTGEKVFLECVQDMDHENMFWYRQDPGLGLRLIYFSYDVKMKEKGDIPEGYSVSREKKERFSLILESASTNQTSMYLCASSPVEGGRNIQYFGAGTRLSVL.

This chain joins TRBV7-2 and TRBJ1-2; D perhaps matches TRBD1 (5 bases). The CDR3 has 15 residues. Germline lookup yields CDR1 SGHTA and CDR2 FQGNSA. V shed 0 bases and J shed 4 bases, with 12 bases lying between them. In DNA, the CDR3 is TGTGCCAGCAGCTTAGCAGACAGTAGGGGCTATGGCTACACCTTC. As protein: CASSLADSRGYGYTF.

DNA for the CDR3: TGTGCCAGCAGCGTAGATGTGGGCCCCTACGAGCAGTACTTC. Protein sequence: CASSVDVGPYEQYF. The chain is built from TRBV9 and TRBJ2-7; D not certain. The germline V gene has CDR1 SGDLS and CDR2 YYNGEE. Trimming took off 0 bases at V and 2 bases at J, with 9 bases between the two ends. The CDR3 spans 14 residues.

The V and J genes are TRBV20-1 and TRBJ2-3; 13 positions match TRBD2. The V and J ends lost 3 bases and 2 bases, in that order; junction bases with no gene match: 5. This CDR3 has 16 residues. Germline V gives CDR1 DFQATT, CDR2 SNEGSKA (reference sequence). CDR3 nucleotide sequence: TGCAGTGCTAGTCCGACTAGCGGGGGGTCCACAGATACGCAGTATTTT. The encoded protein is CSASPTSGGSTDTQYF.

This chain connects TRBV2 to TRBJ1-1, with D unclear. Trimming left V 8 bases short and J 2 bases short, with 12 bases between. CDR3 length: 13 residues. Germline CDR1 is SNHLY and CDR2 is FYNNEI. CDR3 sequence: CASASVPNTEAFF. CDR3 DNA sequence: TGTGCCAGCGCGTCGGTTCCCAACACTGAAGCTTTCTTT.

The V and J genes are TRBV14 and TRBJ2-5; 9 bases are shared with TRBD2. The CDR3 extends over 18 amino acids. V was pared by 0 bases and J by 5 bases, with 13 bases of the junction left unmatched. The V gene's germline CDR1 is SGHDN and CDR2 FVKESK. CDR3 protein: CASSQDFSGGPVGETQYF. The CDR3 nucleotides are TGTGCCAGCAGCCAAGATTTTAGCGGGGGACCAGTTGGGGAGACCCAGTACTTC.

The chain recombines TRBV6-1 with TRBJ1-3; unclear D gene. The CDR3 has 14 amino acids. The ends were cut back, 5 bases at V and 4 bases at J, with 12 bases in the middle. Per germline, CDR1 MNHNS and CDR2 SASEGT. In DNA form, the CDR3 reads TGTGCCAGCAGTCTCCGGGGTGGGGGAAACACCATATATTTT. Protein: CASSLRGGGNTIYF.

The chain uses TRBV11-1 and TRBJ2-1, with D unclear. The CDR3 runs 13 residues. CDR1 is SGHAT and CDR2 is FQDESV in the germline V gene (reference sequence). The V end was cut by 3 bases, the J end by 3 bases, with 6 bases between. The CDR3 DNA reads as TGTGCCAGCAGCTTTTCCGTCTACAATGAGCAGTTCTTC. The encoded protein is CASSFSVYNEQFF.

The J gene is TRBJ1-1, the V gene TRBV18; unclear D gene. The CDR3 consists of 14 residues. V lost 2 bases to trimming and J lost 7 bases, with 14 bases between them. Germline V gene sequence: CDR1 KGHSH, CDR2 LQKENI. For the CDR3, the DNA is TGTGCCAGCTCACCAGGCAGGTCCTTGGGTGAAGCTTTCTTT. This translates into CASSPGRSLGEAFF.

This sequence joins TRBV24-1 and TRBJ1-2; weak D call: TRBD1 (6 bases). The CDR3 length is 14 residues. Trimming removed 2 bases at V and 4 bases at J, with 10 bases between. Germline CDR1 KGHDR, CDR2 SFDVKD. The CDR3 loop reads CATSDSRDIYGYTF. CDR3 bases: TGTGCCACCAGTGATTCCAGGGACATCTATGGCTACACCTTC.

The chain has TRBV7-3 and TRBJ2-3; 12 nucleotides match TRBD2. Germline-derived CDR1 and CDR2 are SGHTA and FQGTGA. The V gene end was trimmed by 1 base and the J gene end by 5 bases; junction bases not matched to a gene: 7. The CDR3 is 17 residues long. CDR3 in DNA: TGTGCCAGCAGCTTAAGCCCTAGCGGGGGGGCGAGAGATACGCAGTATTTT. It specifies CASSLSPSGGARDTQYF.

The chain links TRBV5-1 to TRBJ1-3; D is unresolved. The V end was cut by 3 bases, the J end by 3 bases, with 13 bases between. Germline lookup yields CDR1 SGHRS and CDR2 YFSETQ. The CDR3 is 15 amino acids. CDR3 coding DNA: TGCGCCAGCAGCTCCGGACTTGCTCTTGGAAACACCATATATTTT. Its protein product is CASSSGLALGNTIYF.

The chain uses TRBV12-5 and TRBJ2-1; 11 positions agree with TRBD2. CDR3 length: 18 residues. V lost 0 bases to trimming and J lost 2 bases; unmatched junction nucleotides: 6. Germline V CDR1 and CDR2: LGHNT, FRNRAP. The CDR3 DNA sequence: TGTGCTAGTGGTTTGGTAAGGCTAGCGGGGGGTCCCTACAATGAGCAGTTCTTC. Its translation is CASGLVRLAGGPYNEQFF.

As DNA, the CDR3 is TGTGCCAGCAGCACCCCGGGACAACCAGCCGAAAAACTGTTTTTT. This codes for CASSTPGQPAEKLFF. The chain is built from TRBV3-1 (or the pseudogene TRBV3-2) and TRBJ1-4; D may be TRBD1 (6 bases). Germline lookup yields CDR1 LGHDT and CDR2 YNNKEL (reference sequence). V gave up 5 bases and J gave up 8 bases, with 18 bases separating them. The CDR3 totals 15 residues.

The chain combines TRBV23-1 with TRBJ1-5; 10 bases are a match to TRBD1. TRBV23-1 qualifies as an ORF whose function is uncertain. The CDR3 totals 18 residues. Trimming at V came to 2 bases and at J to 0 bases, leaving 7 bases not matched to a gene. The CDR3 sequence is CASSQPRQGACSNQPQHF. DNA for the CDR3: TGCGCCAGCAGTCAACCACGACAGGGGGCATGTAGCAATCAGCCCCAGCATTTT.

V gene TRBV25-1 combines with J gene TRBJ2-7, with a weak D call TRBD2 (5 bases). The CDR3 contains 17 residues. CDR1 is MGHDK and CDR2 is SYGVNS in the germline V gene. V was pared by 0 bases and J by 3 bases, with 18 bases between. The CDR3 is CASSEYVTGESVYEQYF. The CDR3, as DNA: TGTGCCAGCAGTGAATATGTTACCGGGGAATCGGTCTACGAGCAGTACTTC.

This sequence joins TRBV9 and TRBJ2-3; the match to TRBD2 covers 8 bases. V lost 6 bases, J lost 2 bases, and 8 bases stayed unmatched. Looked up from germline, CDR1 is SGDLS and CDR2 is YYNGEE. This CDR3 region has 15 residues. The CDR3 spells CASTSGGFNTDTQYF. The CDR3 coding sequence is TGTGCCAGCACGAGCGGGGGTTTCAACACAGATACGCAGTATTTT.